This T cell receptor (beta chain) was sequenced in a study of T cell responses to AZD1222 COVID-19 vaccine. The germline V and J ends were trimmed by 4 bases and 6 bases, with 7 bases remaining between them. Germline loops: CDR1 LGHDT, CDR2 YNNKEL (reference sequence). The CDR3 spans 13 residues. A word on this clone: What it binds is unknown.

Study-level points and caveats: Among spike-specific TCRs, nearly half reportedly target unmutated variant regions. Repertoire collection took place solely once the T cell response had peaked. Just a handful of AZD1222 recipients were seropositive at baseline.

The assay was immunoSEQ multiplex PCR, and TCRdb's table has in-frame clones only and misses some. The repertoire holds about 92,000 clones, around 86% seen once, with about a tenth in the top ten. The sample in question was peripheral blood, obtained on day 0 of AZD1222 vaccination. The rearrangement uses TRBV3-1 (or the pseudogene TRBV3-2) and TRBJ1-6; possible D gene TRBD1, 5 bases. This sequence originates from an adult in good health. CDR3 DNA sequence: TGTGCCAGCAGCCTCGGGGGTAATTCACCCCTCCACTTT. Translated, it gives CASSLGGNSPLHF.